Shown below are 10 T cell receptor beta chains from a single sample sequenced in a study of identical twins. TCRdb used MiXCR to reprocess the 5' RACE reads, holding one entry per CDR3 protein. The data contain a few hundred thousand distinct CDR3 sequences, approximately 9.6% of them singletons. These data were also reused for a study on yellow fever vaccine responses in identical twins.

Sequenced: PBMCs. Receptor source: a woman younger than 30 in good health.

This chain links TRBV7-8 with TRBJ2-1, with a tentative D call TRBD2 (5 bases). Looked up from germline, CDR1 is SGHVS and CDR2 is FQNEAQ. The CDR3 is 17 residues long. V was trimmed by 5 bases and J by 0 bases, leaving 17 bases between them. This chain's CDR3 is CASSLRHGLNSYNEQFF. In DNA, the CDR3 is TGTGCCAGCAGCCTCCGACACGGACTTAACTCCTACAATGAGCAGTTCTTC.

The gene calls are TRBV12-3 or TRBV12-4 and TRBJ2-7; the D call may be TRBD1 or TRBD2 (6 bases each). V lost 6 bases, J lost 12 bases, and 15 bases lay in between. The CDR3 sequence is 11 residues long. In DNA, the CDR3 is TGTGCCAGCAGACAGACAGGAGGGGCGTACTTC. Protein sequence: CASRQTGGAYF.

This clonotype was observed at least ten times. This chain links TRBV5-1 with TRBJ1-1; perhaps TRBD1 as D (6 bases). With 5 bases removed from V and 4 bases from J, the gap between germline ends came to 12 bases. The CDR3 runs to 13 residues. The V gene's germline CDR1 is SGHRS and CDR2 YFSETQ. The CDR3 sequence is CASSSKGGTEAFF. For the CDR3, the DNA is TGCGCCAGCAGTAGCAAGGGGGGCACTGAAGCTTTCTTT.

This clonotype has just a few counts. The chain employs TRBV6-5 and TRBJ2-7; 9 bases are shared with TRBD2. The CDR3 runs to 18 residues. The J segment lost 2 bases and the V segment lost 1 base, leaving 12 bases of the junction unmatched. Germline V gene sequence: CDR1 MNHEY, CDR2 SVGAGI. In DNA form, the CDR3 reads TGTGCCAGCAGTTACTACGAGGGCTGGCGGGGGGGTCCCTACGAGCAGTACTTC. It codes for CASSYYEGWRGGPYEQYF.

The rearrangement uses TRBV10-3 and TRBJ2-3; D possibly corresponds to TRBD2 (5 bases). Trimming left V 3 bases short and J 4 bases short, with 8 bases between. Germline assignment: CDR1 ENHRY and CDR2 SYGVKD. This CDR3 contains 13 residues. In DNA, the CDR3 is TGTGCCATCAGTGATGGGAGTGCAGATACGCAGTATTTT. It translates to CAISDGSADTQYF.

This clonotype was seen a few times. The chain links TRBV7-2 to TRBJ2-3; TRBD2 matches 9 bases. Germline V CDR1 and CDR2: SGHTA, FQGNSA. There are 14 residues in the CDR3. The V and J ends lost 2 bases and 6 bases, in that order; junction bases with no gene match: 3. The CDR3 protein is CASSLLSGGDTQYF. CDR3 bases: TGTGCCAGCAGCTTATTGAGCGGGGGGGATACGCAGTATTTT.

CDR3 protein: CASSPIAKSYNEQFF. CDR3 DNA: TGTGCCAGCAGCCCAATAGCGAAATCCTACAATGAGCAGTTCTTC. This chain uses TRBV6-1 with TRBJ2-1; perhaps TRBD2 as D (5 bases). The CDR3 loop spans 15 amino acids. V lost 6 bases and J 1 base, leaving 13 bases between the germline ends. CDR1 is MNHNS and CDR2 is SASEGT in the germline V gene.

J is TRBJ2-3 and V is TRBV28; D gene ambiguous. CDR1 MDHEN and CDR2 SYDVKM come from the germline V gene. The CDR3 is 12 residues long. Deletions cut 3 bases from V and 8 bases from J, with 9 bases between. CDR3 amino acids: CASSFSHVTQYF. CDR3 coding DNA: TGTGCCAGCAGTTTTTCCCACGTTACGCAGTATTTT.

This clonotype was seen a handful of times. The V call is TRBV19, the J call TRBJ1-5; weak D call: TRBD1 (6 bases). V gave up 7 bases and J gave up 3 bases, with 16 bases separating them. CDR3 size: 15 residues. Germline CDR1 is LNHDA and CDR2 is SQIVND (reference sequence). The CDR3 protein is CASNLKQGNNQPQHF. In DNA form, the CDR3 reads TGTGCCAGTAATCTCAAACAGGGTAACAATCAGCCCCAGCATTTT.

The sample holds a few counts of this clonotype. The chain is built from TRBV20-1 and TRBJ2-3, with 10 bases fitting TRBD2. From germline, CDR1 is DFQATT and CDR2 SNEGSKA (reference sequence). The ends lost 6 bases at V and 0 bases at J; junction bases unmatched: 6. This CDR3 has 15 amino acids. CDR3 coding DNA: TGCAGTGCGATCAATAGCGGGGGGAGCACAGATACGCAGTATTTT. Protein product: CSAINSGGSTDTQYF.